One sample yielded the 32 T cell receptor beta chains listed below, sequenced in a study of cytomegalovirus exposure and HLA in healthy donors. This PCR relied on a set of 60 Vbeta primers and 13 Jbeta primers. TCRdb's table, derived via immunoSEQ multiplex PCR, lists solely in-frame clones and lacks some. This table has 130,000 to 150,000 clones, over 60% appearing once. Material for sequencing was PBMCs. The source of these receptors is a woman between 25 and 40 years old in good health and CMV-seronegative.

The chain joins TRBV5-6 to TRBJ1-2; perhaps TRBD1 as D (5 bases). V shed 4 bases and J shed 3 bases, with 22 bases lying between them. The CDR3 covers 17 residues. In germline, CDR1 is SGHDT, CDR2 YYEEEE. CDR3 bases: TGTGCCAGCAGCCCGGGGGGTCTTGGCGGGCAATACTATGGCTACACCTTC. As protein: CASSPGGLGGQYYGYTF.

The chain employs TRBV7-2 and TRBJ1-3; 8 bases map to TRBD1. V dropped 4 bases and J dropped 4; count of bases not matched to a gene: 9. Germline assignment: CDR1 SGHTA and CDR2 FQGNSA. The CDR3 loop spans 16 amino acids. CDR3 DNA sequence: TGTGCCAGCAGCTCGAGGACAGGGCAAGGAGGAAACACCATATATTTT. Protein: CASSSRTGQGGNTIYF.

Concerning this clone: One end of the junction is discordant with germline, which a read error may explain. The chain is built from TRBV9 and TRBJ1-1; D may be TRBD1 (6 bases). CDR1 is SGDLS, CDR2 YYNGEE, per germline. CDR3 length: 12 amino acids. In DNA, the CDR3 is TGTGCCAGCAGCGTAGAGGACAGCGAACACCGGTTT. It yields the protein CASSVEDSEHRF.

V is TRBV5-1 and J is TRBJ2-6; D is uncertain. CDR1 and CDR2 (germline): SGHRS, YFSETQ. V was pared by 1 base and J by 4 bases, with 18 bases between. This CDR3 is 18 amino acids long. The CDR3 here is CASSLLSSTSPGANVLTF. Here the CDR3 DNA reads TGCGCCAGCAGCTTGTTATCCTCCACATCACCCGGGGCCAACGTCCTGACTTTC. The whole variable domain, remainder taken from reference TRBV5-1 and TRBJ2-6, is KAGVTQTPRYLIKTRGQQVTLSCSPISGHRSVSWYQQTPGQGLQFLFEYFSETQRNKGNFPGRFSGRQFSNSRSEMNVSTLELGDSALYLCASSLLSSTSPGANVLTFGAGSRLTVL.

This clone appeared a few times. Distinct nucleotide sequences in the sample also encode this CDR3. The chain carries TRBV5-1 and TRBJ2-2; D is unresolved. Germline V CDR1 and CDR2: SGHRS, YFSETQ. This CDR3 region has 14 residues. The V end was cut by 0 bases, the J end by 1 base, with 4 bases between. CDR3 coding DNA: TGCGCCAGCAGCTTGGGAGGGAACACCGGGGAGCTGTTTTTT. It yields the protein CASSLGGNTGELFF. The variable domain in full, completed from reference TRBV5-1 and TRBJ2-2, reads KAGVTQTPRYLIKTRGQQVTLSCSPISGHRSVSWYQQTPGQGLQFLFEYFSETQRNKGNFPGRFSGRQFSNSRSEMNVSTLELGDSALYLCASSLGGNTGELFFGEGSRLTVL.

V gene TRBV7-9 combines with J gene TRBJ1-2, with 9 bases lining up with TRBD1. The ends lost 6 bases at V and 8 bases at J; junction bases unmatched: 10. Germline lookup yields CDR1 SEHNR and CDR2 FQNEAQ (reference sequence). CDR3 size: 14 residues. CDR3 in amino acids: CASSPDRGIGGYTF. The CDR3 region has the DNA TGTGCCAGCAGTCCGGACAGGGGAATCGGGGGCTACACCTTC.

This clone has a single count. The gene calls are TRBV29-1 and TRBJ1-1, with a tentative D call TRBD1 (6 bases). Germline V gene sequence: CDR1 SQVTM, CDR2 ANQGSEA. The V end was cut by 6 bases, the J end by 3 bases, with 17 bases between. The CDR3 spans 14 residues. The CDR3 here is CSVLRGGVDTEAFF. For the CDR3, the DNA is TGCAGCGTCCTTAGGGGGGGAGTGGACACTGAAGCTTTCTTT.

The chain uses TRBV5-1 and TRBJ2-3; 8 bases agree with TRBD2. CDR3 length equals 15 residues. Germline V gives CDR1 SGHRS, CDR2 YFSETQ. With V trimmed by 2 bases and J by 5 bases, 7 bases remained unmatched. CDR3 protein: CASSLTGGVVDTQYF. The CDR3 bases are TGCGCCAGCAGCTTAACCGGGGGGGTTGTAGATACGCAGTATTTT.

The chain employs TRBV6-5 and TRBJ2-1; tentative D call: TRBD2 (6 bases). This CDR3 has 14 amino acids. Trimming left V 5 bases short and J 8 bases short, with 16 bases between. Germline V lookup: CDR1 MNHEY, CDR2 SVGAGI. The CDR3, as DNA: TGTGCCAGCAGTGATGTCGGGGAGGTTGATGAGCAGTTCTTC. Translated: CASSDVGEVDEQFF.

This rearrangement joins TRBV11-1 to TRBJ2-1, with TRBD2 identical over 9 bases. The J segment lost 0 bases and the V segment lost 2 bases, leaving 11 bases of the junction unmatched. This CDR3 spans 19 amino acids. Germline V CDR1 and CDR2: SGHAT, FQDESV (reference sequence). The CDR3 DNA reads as TGTGCCAGCAGCTTAACGGGGCGGGGGGGTTTGCTCTCCTACAATGAGCAGTTCTTC. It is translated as CASSLTGRGGLLSYNEQFF.

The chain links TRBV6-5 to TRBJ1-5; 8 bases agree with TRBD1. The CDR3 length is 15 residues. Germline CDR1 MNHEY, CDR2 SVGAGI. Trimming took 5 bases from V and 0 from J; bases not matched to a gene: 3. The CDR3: CASSQDRGSNQPQHF. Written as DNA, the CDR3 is TGTGCCAGCAGTCAAGACAGGGGTAGCAATCAGCCCCAGCATTTT.

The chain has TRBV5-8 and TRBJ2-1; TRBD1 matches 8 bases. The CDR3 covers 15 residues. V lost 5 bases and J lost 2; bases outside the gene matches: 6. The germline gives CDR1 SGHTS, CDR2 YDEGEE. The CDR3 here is CASRGGGQAYNEQFF. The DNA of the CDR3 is TGTGCCAGCAGGGGTGGGGGACAGGCCTACAATGAGCAGTTCTTC.

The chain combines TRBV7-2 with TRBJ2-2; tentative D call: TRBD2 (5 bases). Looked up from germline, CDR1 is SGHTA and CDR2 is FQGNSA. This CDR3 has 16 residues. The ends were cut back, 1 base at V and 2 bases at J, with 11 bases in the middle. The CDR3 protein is CASSLEMRANTGELFF. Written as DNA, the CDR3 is TGTGCCAGCAGCTTAGAGATGAGGGCCAACACCGGGGAGCTGTTTTTT.

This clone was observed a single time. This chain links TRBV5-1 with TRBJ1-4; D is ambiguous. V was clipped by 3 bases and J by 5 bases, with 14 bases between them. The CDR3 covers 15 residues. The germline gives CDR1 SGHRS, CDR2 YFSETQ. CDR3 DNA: TGCGCCAGCAGCTCCCAGGCCGGTCGGAATGAAAAACTGTTTTTT. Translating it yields CASSSQAGRNEKLFF.

The CDR3 sequence: CASSVLAGGNTQYF. CDR3 nucleotide sequence: TGTGCCAGCTCCGTGCTAGCGGGGGGGAATACGCAGTATTTT. The chain joins TRBV5-4 to TRBJ2-3; 12 nucleotides agree with TRBD2. The J segment lost 7 bases and the V segment lost 7 bases, leaving 7 bases of the junction unmatched. This CDR3 contains 14 residues. Germline CDR1 reads SGHNT; CDR2 reads YYREEE (reference sequence).

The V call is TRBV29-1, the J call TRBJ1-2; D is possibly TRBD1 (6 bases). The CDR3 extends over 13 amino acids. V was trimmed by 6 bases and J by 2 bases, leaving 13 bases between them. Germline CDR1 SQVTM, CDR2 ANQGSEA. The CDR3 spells CSVLGQGNYGYTF. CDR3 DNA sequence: TGCAGCGTGCTGGGGCAGGGGAACTATGGCTACACCTTC.

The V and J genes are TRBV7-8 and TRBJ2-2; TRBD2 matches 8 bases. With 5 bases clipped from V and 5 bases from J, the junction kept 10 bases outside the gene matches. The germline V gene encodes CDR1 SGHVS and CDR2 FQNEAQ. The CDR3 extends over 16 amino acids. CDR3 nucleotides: TGTGCCAGCAGCATAGGACTAGCCGCTGGGACCGGGGAGCTGTTTTTT. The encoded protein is CASSIGLAAGTGELFF.

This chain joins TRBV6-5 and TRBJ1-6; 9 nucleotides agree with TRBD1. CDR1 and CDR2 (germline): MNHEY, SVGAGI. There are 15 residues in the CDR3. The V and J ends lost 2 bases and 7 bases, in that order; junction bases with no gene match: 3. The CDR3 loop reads CASSYGQGLNSPLHF. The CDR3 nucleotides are TGTGCCAGCAGTTACGGACAGGGGCTAAATTCACCCCTCCACTTT.

CDR3 residues: CASSQDPGTGNEKLFF. The CDR3 DNA reads as TGTGCCAGCAGCCAAGACCCGGGGACAGGGAATGAAAAACTGTTTTTT. This rearrangement joins TRBV4-2 to TRBJ1-4; TRBD1 matches 9 bases. Germline-derived CDR1 and CDR2 are LGHNA and YNFKEQ. The J segment lost 5 bases and the V segment lost 0 bases, leaving 4 bases of the junction unmatched. CDR3 length: 16 residues.

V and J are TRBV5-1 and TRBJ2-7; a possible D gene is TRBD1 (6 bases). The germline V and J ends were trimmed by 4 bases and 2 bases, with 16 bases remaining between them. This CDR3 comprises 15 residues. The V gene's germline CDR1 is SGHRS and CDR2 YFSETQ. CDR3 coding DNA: TGCGCCAGCAGCCCGGACCCAGGGACAACCTACGAGCAGTACTTC. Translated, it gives CASSPDPGTTYEQYF.

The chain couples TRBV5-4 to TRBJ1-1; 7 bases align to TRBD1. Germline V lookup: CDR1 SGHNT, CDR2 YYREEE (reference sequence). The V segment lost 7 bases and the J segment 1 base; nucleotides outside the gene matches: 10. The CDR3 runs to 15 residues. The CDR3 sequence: CASSPRTGENTEAFF. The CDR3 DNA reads TGTGCCAGCTCCCCCAGGACAGGAGAGAACACTGAAGCTTTCTTT.

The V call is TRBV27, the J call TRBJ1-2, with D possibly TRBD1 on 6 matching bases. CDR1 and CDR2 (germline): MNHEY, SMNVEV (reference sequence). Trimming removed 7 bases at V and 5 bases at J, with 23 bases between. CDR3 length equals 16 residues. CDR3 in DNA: TGTGCCAGCACTTCCAACCCAGGGGCTAGGCCTTATGGCTACACCTTC. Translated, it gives CASTSNPGARPYGYTF.

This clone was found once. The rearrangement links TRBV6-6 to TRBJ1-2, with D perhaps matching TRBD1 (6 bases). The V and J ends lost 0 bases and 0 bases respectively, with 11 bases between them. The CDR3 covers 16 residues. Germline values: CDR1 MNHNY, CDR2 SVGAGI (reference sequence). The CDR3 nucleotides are TGTGCCAGCAGTTACTCACGGGACATCGCTAACTATGGCTACACCTTC. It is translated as CASSYSRDIANYGYTF.

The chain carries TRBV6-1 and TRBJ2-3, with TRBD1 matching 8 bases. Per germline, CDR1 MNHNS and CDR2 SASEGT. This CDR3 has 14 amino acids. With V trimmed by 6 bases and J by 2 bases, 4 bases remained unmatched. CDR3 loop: CASSRQGSTDTQYF. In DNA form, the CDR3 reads TGTGCCAGCAGCCGACAGGGGTCCACAGATACGCAGTATTTT.

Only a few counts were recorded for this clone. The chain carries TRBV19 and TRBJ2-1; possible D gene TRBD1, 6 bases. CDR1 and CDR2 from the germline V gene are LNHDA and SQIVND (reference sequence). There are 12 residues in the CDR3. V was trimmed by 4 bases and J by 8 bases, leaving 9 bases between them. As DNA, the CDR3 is TGTGCCAGTAGTACCAGGGGCTATGAGCAGTTCTTC. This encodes CASSTRGYEQFF.

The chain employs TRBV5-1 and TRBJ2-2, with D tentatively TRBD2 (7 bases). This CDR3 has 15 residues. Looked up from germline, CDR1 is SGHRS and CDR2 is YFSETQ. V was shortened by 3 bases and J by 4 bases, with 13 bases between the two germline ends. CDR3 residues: CASSSTGRATGELFF. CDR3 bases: TGCGCCAGCAGCTCAACAGGGAGGGCCACCGGGGAGCTGTTTTTT.

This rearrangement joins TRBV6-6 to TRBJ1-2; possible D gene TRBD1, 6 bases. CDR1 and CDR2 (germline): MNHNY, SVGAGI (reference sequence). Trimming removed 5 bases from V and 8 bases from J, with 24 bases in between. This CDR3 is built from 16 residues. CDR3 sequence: CASSPVRTPSTGGYTF. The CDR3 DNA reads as TGTGCCAGCAGTCCTGTAAGGACACCTTCCACAGGGGGCTACACCTTC.

The CDR3, as DNA: TGTGCCAGCAGCCACGATCGACAGAGGAACACTGAAGCTTTCTTT. Amino acid sequence: CASSHDRQRNTEAFF. This chain uses TRBV7-6 with TRBJ1-1; D is possibly TRBD1 (5 bases). Germline V lookup: CDR1 SGHVS, CDR2 FNYEAQ. This CDR3 is built from 15 residues. The V end lost 5 bases, the J end lost 1 base, and 14 bases lay between the germline ends.

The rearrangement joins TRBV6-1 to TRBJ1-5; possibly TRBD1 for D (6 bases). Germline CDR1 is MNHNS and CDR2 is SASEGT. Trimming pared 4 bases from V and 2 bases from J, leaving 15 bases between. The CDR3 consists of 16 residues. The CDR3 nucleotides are TGTGCCAGCAGTGCTGGACAGTTAAGCGGCAATCAGCCCCAGCATTTT. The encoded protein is CASSAGQLSGNQPQHF.

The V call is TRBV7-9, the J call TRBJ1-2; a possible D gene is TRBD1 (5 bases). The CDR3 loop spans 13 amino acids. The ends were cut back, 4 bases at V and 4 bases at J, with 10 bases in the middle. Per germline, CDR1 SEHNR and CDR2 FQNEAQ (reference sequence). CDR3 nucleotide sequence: TGTGCCAGCAGCTGGGACTCTATCTATGGCTACACCTTC. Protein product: CASSWDSIYGYTF.

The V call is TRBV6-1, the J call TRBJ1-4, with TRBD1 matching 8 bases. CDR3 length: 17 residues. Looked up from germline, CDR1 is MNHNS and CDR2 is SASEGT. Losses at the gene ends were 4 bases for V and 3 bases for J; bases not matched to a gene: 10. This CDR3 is CASSGQGTFKANEKLFF. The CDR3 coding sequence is TGTGCCAGCAGTGGACAGGGGACTTTTAAAGCTAATGAAAAACTGTTTTTT.

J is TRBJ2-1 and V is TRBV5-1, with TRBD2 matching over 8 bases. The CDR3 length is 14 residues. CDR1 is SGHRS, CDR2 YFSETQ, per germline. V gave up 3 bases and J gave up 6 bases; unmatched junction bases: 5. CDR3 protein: CASSSDTSGNEQFF. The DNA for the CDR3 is TGCGCCAGCAGCTCCGATACTAGCGGCAATGAGCAGTTCTTC.